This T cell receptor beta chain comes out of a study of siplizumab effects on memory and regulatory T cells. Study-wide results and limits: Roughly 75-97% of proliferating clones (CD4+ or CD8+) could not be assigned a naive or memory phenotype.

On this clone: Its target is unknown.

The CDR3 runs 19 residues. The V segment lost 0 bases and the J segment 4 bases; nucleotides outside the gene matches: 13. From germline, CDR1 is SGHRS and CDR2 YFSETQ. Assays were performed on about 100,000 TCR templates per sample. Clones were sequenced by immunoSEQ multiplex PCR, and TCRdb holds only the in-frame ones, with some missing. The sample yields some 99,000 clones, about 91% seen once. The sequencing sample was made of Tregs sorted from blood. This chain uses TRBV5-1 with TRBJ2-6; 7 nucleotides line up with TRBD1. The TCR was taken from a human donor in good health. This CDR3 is CASSLARGQSHSGANVLTF. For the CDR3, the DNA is TGCGCCAGCAGCTTGGCCAGGGGACAGAGCCACTCGGGGGCCAACGTCCTGACTTTC. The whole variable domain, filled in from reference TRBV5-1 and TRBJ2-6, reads KAGVTQTPRYLIKTRGQQVTLSCSPISGHRSVSWYQQTPGQGLQFLFEYFSETQRNKGNFPGRFSGRQFSNSRSEMNVSTLELGDSALYLCASSLARGQSHSGANVLTFGAGSRLTVL.